This TCR beta chain is from a study of PD-1 blockade in classical Hodgkin lymphoma (dated by TCRdb to 2018 to 2021). Regarding the study in general: Nivolumab dosing was 3 mg/kg intravenously every 2 weeks, continuing until either disease progression or unacceptable toxicity. A peripheral blood immune signature of response to PD-1 blockade in classical Hodgkin lymphoma was defined using TCR beta sequencing and CyTOF. What the research found in general, with its limitations: The study was restricted to a single clinical trial cohort, and the causes of repertoire differences, possibly disease activity or prior therapy, were left undefined. A significant rise by C4D1 was seen in CD4+ but not CD8+ TCR diversity (p=0.0027 vs p=0.16), with the rise being most apparent in complete responders (p=0.02). Patients starting nivolumab less than 1 year after ASCT had lower diversity and were excluded from later analyses to avoid confounding by immune reconstitution. Baseline diversity similar to that of newly diagnosed patients was observed in trial patients achieving complete response, whereas significantly lower diversity was observed in partial responders and progressors. Baseline TCR diversity was reported as lower in newly diagnosed patients than in healthy donors, and lower still in relapsed/refractory patients.

The sample's time point label, decoded: cycle 4 day 1 (C4D1), after around six weeks of nivolumab. Every trial patient had relapsed following autologous stem cell transplantation, and prior brentuximab vedotin exposure was what differed among cohorts A, B and C. The trial cohort included fewer than 65 patients with relapsed/refractory classical Hodgkin lymphoma, and each patient had a best overall response of complete response, partial response or progressive disease. Trial patients were treated with single-agent nivolumab in the multi-cohort phase II CheckMate 205 trial. Best overall response was determined by an independent review committee according to the 2007 International Working Group response criteria. PBMCs from the trial were collected at three points: immediately before nivolumab initiation (C1D1), and during therapy at cycle 2 day 1 and cycle 4 day 1. Peripheral blood was collected in 8 mL Vacutainer Cell Preparation Tubes, from which PBMCs were isolated by centrifugation and then cryopreserved.

Trimmed from V: 3 bases; trimmed from J: 4 bases; junction bases lacking a gene match: 4. CDR1 and CDR2 (SGDLS, YYNGEE) derive from the germline V gene. CDR3 length: 15 amino acids, cysteine to phenylalanine. Solely the CDR3 DNA is kept, with 45 bases framed from the first base. The Qiagen DNeasy kit was used to extract genomic DNA both from unsorted PBMCs and from the negatively selected CD4+ and CD8+ fractions. TCR beta CDR3 regions were subjected to amplification by immunoSEQ multiplex PCR with primers that anneal to V and J segments. A synthetic immune receptor repertoire was used to minimize amplification bias, and remaining bias was computationally removed after sequencing. The original methods were these. Repertoire diversity was quantified as the Shannon entropy index using custom Python scripts. Unsorted, CD4+ and CD8+ repertoires were examined separately, except in combined analyses, for which CD4+ and CD8+ sequences were merged in silico. A clone counted as expanded when the clone's frequency after treatment rose at least 2-fold relative to C1D1, and clones undetected at baseline were given a pseudocount of 0.5. Singleton clones were defined as clones with 0 or 1 copy at C1D1, and non-singleton clones were defined as clones with 2 or more copies. By matching protein sequences in sorted samples from the same patient, clones expanded in unsorted samples were annotated as CD4+, CD8+ or unknown. Wilcoxon tests on paired samples were used to test diversity changes from C1D1 to C4D1. This immuneACCESS table, as held by TCRdb, lists in-frame sequences with V and J called but not all clones. Of the missing ones, under half trace to an unresolved V gene in checked studies; the others have no known cause. V, J and clone size derive from that table, while D and trimming were established from the DNA sequence. Counted in this sample were 40,000 to 45,000 clones; 55% to 70% of them appeared once. Together, the top ten hold approximately 2.4% of the sample.

In regard to this clone: The antigen it recognizes is unknown. Qualities for individual bases were not recorded, and no much larger clone is one base off.

This receptor was taken from a human donor with classical Hodgkin lymphoma. The sequencing here drew on peripheral blood mononuclear cells (PBMCs), taken before the fourth cycle of nivolumab. The V gene is TRBV9 and the J gene is TRBJ2-2, and 9 junctional nucleotides match TRBD1. The sequence in DNA is TGTGCCAGCAGCGAGGGACAGGGAGGCACCGGGGAGCTGTTTTTT. Translated, this is CASSEGQGGTGELFF.